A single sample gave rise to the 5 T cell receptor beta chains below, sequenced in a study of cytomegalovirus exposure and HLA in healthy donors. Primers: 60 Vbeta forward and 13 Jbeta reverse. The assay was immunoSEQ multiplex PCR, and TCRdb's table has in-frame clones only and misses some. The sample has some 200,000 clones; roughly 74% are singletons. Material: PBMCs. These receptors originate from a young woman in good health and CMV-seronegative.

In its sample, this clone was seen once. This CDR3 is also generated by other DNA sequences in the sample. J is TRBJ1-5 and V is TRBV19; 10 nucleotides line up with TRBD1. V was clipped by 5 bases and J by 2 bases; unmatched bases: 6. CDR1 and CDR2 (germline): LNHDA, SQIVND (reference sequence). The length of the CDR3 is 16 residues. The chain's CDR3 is CASSRWTGGGNQPQHF. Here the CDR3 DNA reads TGTGCCAGTAGTCGATGGACAGGGGGTGGCAATCAGCCCCAGCATTTT.

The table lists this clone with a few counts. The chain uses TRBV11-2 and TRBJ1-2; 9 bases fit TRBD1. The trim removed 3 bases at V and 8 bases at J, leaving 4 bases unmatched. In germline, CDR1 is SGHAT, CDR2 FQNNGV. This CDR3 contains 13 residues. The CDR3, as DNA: TGTGCCAGCAGCTTTACAGGGGGCGAAGGCTACACCTTC. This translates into CASSFTGGEGYTF.

DNA for the CDR3: TGCGCCAGCAGCCCCGAAGCGGGGAGGTCCTACAATGAGCAGTTCTTC. Its protein is CASSPEAGRSYNEQFF. V usage is TRBV5-1 and J usage is TRBJ2-1; TRBD2 matches 7 bases. The CDR3 covers 16 residues. Looked up from germline, CDR1 is SGHRS and CDR2 is YFSETQ. After removal of 4 bases from V and 1 base from J, the junction contained 8 bases not matched to a gene.

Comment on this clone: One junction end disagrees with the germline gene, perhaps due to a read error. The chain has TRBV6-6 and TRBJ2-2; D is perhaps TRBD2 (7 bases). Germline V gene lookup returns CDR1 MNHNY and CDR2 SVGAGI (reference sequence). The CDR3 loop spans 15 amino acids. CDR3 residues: CASSYGGANTGELLF. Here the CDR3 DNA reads TGTGCCAGCAGTTACGGGGGGGCGAACACCGGGGAGCTGCTTTTT.

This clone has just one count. In DNA, the CDR3 is TGTGCCAGCAGCTTGGACAGGACCTACGAGCAGTACTTC. Translating gives CASSLDRTYEQYF. The chain links TRBV5-6 to TRBJ2-7; D might be TRBD1 (5 bases). Germline V gene lookup returns CDR1 SGHDT and CDR2 YYEEEE. The CDR3 has 13 amino acids. V was pared by 0 bases and J by 2 bases, with 6 bases between. Using reference TRBV5-6 and TRBJ2-7 for the parts outside the CDR3, the full variable domain is DAGVTQSPTHLIKTRGQQVTLRCSPKSGHDTVSWYQQALGQGPQFIFQYYEEEERQRGNFPDRFSGHQFPNYSSELNVNALLLGDSALYLCASSLDRTYEQYFGPGTRLTVT.